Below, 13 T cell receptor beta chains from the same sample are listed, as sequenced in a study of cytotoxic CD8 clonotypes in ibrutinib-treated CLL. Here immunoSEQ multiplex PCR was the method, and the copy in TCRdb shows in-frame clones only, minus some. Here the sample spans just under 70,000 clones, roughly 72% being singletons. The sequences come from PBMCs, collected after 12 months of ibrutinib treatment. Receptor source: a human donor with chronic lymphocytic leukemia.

The CDR3 spells CSVVNTEAFF. The DNA of the CDR3 is TGCAGCGTTGTTAACACTGAAGCTTTCTTT. The chain has TRBV29-1 and TRBJ1-1; unclear D gene. The CDR3 consists of 10 residues. Trimming took 4 bases from V and 2 from J, leaving 2 bases between them. Germline V gene sequence: CDR1 SQVTM, CDR2 ANQGSEA. Full variable domain (remainder filled in from reference TRBV29-1 and TRBJ1-1): SAVISQKPSRDICQRGTSLTIQCQVDSQVTMMFWYRQQPGQSLTLIATANQGSEATYESGFVIDKFPISRPNLTFSTLTVSNMSPEDSSIYLCSVVNTEAFFGQGTRLTVV.

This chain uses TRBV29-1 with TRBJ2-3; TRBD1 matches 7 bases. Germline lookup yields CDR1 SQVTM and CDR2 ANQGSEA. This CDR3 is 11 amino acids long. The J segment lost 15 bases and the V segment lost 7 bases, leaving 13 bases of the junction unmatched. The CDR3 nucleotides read TGCAGCGCTAGTACAGGGGTCCCACCCTATTTT. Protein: CSASTGVPPYF.

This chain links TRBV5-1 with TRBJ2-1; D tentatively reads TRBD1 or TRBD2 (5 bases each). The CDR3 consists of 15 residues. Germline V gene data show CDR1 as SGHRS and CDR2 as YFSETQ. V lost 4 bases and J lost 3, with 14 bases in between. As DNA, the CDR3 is TGCGCCAGCAGCCTGGAGAGGGGTGACTACAATGAGCAGTTCTTC. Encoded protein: CASSLERGDYNEQFF.

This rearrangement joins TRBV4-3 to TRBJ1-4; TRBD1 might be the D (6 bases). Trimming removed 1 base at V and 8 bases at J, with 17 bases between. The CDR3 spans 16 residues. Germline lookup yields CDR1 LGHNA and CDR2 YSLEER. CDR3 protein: CASSQGVDRPTEKLFF. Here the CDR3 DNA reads TGCGCCAGCAGCCAAGGGGTTGACAGGCCGACGGAAAAACTGTTTTTT.

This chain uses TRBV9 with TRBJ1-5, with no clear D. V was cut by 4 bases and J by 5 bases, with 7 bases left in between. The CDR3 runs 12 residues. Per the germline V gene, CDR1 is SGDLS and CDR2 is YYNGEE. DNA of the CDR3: TGTGCCAGCAGCCCACACGATCAGCCCCAGCATTTT. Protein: CASSPHDQPQHF.

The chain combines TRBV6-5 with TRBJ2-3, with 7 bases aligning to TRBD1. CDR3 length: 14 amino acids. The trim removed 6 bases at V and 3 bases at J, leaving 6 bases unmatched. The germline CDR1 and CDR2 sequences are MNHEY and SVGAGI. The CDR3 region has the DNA TGTGCCAGCAGCAGGGACAGCTCAACAGATACGCAGTATTTT. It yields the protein CASSRDSSTDTQYF.

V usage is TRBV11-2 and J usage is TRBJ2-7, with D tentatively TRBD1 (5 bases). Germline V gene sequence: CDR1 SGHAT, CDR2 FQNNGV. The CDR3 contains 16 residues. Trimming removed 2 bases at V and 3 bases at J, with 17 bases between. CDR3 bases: TGTGCCAGCAGCTTATTCCCAGCCTCAGGGCACTACGAGCAGTACTTC. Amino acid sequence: CASSLFPASGHYEQYF. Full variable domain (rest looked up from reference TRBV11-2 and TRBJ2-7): EAGVAQSPRYKIIEKRQSVAFWCNPISGHATLYWYQQILGQGPKLLIQFQNNGVVDDSQLPKDRFSAERLKGVDSTLKIQPAKLEDSAVYLCASSLFPASGHYEQYFGPGTRLTVT.

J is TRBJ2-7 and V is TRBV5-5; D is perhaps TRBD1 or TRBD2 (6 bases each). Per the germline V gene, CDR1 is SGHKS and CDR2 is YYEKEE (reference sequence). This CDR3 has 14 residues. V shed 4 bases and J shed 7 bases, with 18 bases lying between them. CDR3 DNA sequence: TGTGCCAGCAGCCCAGGGCCAGGGGCGGGGGAGCAGTACTTC. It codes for CASSPGPGAGEQYF.

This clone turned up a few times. CDR3 amino acids: CASSDRRAEAFF. CDR3 nucleotides: TGTGCCAGCAGCGACCGCCGGGCTGAAGCTTTCTTT. The chain is built from TRBV2 and TRBJ1-1, with D hard to call. CDR3 length: 12 residues. Germline CDR1 and CDR2: SNHLY and FYNNEI. Trimming shortened V by 6 bases and J by 6 bases, and 11 bases separated the two germline ends.

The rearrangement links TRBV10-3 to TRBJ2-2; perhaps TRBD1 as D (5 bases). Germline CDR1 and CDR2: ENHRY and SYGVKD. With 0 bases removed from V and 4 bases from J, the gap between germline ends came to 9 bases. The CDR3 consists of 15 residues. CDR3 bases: TGTGCCATCAGTGAGTCGAGACAGACCACCGGGGAGCTGTTTTTT. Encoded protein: CAISESRQTTGELFF.

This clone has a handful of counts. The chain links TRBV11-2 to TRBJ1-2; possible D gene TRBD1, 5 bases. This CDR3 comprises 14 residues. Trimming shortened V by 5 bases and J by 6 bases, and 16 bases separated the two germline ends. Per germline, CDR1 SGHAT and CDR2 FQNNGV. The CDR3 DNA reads TGTGCCAGCAGCCATTCCTCCGGGGCGGATGGCTACACCTTC. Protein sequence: CASSHSSGADGYTF.

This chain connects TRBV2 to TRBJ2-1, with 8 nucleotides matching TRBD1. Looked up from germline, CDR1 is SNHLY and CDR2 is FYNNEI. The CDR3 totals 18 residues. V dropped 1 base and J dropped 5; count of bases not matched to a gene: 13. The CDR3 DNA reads TGTGCCAGCAGTGAAGTAGTCCATGAATGGACAGGGAACAATGAGCAGTTCTTC. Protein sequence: CASSEVVHEWTGNNEQFF.

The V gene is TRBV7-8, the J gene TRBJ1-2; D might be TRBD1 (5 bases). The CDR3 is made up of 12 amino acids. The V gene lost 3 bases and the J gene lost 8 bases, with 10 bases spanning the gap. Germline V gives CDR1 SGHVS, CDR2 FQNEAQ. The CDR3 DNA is TGTGCCAGCAGCTTGGGGCCAAGCGGCTACACCTTC. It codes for CASSLGPSGYTF.